The TCR beta chain under discussion was sequenced for a study of cytotoxic CD8 clonotypes in ibrutinib-treated CLL. Study overall: By median around 70 months, roughly 12 had progressed and about 15 stayed remitted; responses had been 2 complete and roughly 24 partial. Samples showed on average about 240,000 productive templates and tens of thousands of productive rearrangements. General study results and limits: Baseline-level clonality went beyond age-matched healthy donors and moved in step with circulating CD8+ T-cell counts. Having risen at ibrutinib response, clonality had fallen back toward baseline by progression.

V was trimmed by 4 bases and J by 7 bases, leaving 13 bases between them. Germline V lookup: CDR1 LNHDA, CDR2 SQIVND (reference sequence). There are 13 residues in the CDR3. Clones were read by immunoSEQ multiplex PCR, and TCRdb kept only the in-frame ones, dropping some. The sample includes 150,000 or so clones, roughly 85% of them seen just once. With regard to this clone: Its antigen is not identified.

The genes are TRBV19 and TRBJ1-2, with D possibly TRBD1 on 5 matching bases. The sequence derives from a human donor with chronic lymphocytic leukemia. The material sequenced was PBMCs, taken after 24 months of ibrutinib treatment. The CDR3 protein is CASSKGDRGGYTF. The CDR3 DNA sequence: TGTGCCAGTAGTAAAGGGGACCGGGGTGGCTACACCTTC.